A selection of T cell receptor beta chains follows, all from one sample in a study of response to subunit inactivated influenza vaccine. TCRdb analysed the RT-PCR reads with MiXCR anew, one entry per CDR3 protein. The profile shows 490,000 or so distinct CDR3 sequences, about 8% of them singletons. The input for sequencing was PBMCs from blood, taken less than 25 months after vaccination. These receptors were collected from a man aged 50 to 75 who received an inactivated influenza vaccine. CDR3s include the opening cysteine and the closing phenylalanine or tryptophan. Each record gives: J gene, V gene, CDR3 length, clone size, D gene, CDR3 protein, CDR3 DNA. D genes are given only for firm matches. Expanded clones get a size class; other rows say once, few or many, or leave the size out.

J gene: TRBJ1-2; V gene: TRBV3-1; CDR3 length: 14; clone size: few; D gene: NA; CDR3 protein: CASSQGGGNFGYTF; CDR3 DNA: TGTGCCAGCAGCCAAGGGGGGGGGAACTTTGGCTACACCTTC
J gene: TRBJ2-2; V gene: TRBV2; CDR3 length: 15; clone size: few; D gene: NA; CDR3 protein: CASSEWARNTGELFF; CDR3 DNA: TGTGCCAGCAGTGAATGGGCCAGAAACACCGGGGAGCTGTTTTTT
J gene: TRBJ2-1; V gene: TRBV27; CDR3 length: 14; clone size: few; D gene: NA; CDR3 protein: CASSPSTAGDEQFF; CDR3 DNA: TGTGCCAGCAGTCCTTCGACTGCGGGCGATGAGCAGTTCTTC
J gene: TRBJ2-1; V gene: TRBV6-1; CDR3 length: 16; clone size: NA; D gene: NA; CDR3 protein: CASSPMDPQSYNEQFF; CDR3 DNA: TGTGCCAGCAGTCCGATGGACCCCCAATCCTACAATGAGCAGTTCTTC
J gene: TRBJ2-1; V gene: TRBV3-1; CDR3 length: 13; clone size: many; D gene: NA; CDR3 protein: CASSLQPYNEQFF; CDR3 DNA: TGTGCCAGCAGCCTCCAACCCTACAATGAGCAGTTCTTC
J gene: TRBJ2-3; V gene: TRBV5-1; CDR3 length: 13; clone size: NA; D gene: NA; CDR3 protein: CSSSRTSTDTQYF; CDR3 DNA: TGCTCCAGCAGCCGGACTAGCACAGATACGCAGTATTTT
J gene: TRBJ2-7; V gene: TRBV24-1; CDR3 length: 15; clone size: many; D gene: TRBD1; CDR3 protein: CATSERGRPPYEQYF; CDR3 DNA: TGTGCCACCAGTGAGAGGGGGCGGCCCCCCTACGAGCAGTACTTC
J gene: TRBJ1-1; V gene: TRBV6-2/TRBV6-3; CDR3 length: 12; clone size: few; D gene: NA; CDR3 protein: CASSKRESEAFF; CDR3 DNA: TGTGCCAGCAGCAAAAGGGAATCTGAAGCTTTCTTT
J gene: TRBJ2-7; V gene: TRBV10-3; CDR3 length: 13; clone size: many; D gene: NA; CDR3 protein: CAISESEKKSRYF; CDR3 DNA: TGTGCCATCAGTGAGTCGGAAAAGAAGAGTCGGTACTTC
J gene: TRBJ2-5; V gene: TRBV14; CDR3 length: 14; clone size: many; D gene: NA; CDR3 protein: CASSQDGGGETQYF; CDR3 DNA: TGTGCCAGCAGCCAAGATGGAGGGGGAGAGACCCAGTACTTC
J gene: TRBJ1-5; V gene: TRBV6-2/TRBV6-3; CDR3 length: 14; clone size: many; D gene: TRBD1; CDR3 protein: CASCSGGSNQPQHF; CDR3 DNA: TGTGCCAGCTGCTCAGGGGGCAGCAATCAGCCCCAGCATTTT
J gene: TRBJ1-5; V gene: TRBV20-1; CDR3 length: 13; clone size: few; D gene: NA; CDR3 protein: CSASEGPNQPQHF; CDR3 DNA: TGCAGTGCTAGTGAGGGGCCCAATCAGCCCCAGCATTTT
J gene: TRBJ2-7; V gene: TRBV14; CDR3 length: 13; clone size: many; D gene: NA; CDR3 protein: CASSQLDSYEQYF; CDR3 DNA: TGTGCCAGCAGCCAACTGGATTCCTACGAGCAGTACTTC
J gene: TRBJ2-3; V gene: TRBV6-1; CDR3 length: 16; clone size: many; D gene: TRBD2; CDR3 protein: CASSSQPAGGVDTQYF; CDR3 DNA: TGTGCCAGCAGCTCCCAACCAGCGGGAGGGGTAGATACGCAGTATTTT
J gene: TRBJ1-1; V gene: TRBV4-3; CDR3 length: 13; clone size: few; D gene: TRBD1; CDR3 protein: CASSQEPGTGAFF; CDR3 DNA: TGCGCCAGCAGCCAAGAACCCGGGACAGGGGCTTTCTTT
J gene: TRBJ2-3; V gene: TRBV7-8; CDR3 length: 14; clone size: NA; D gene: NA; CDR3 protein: CASSEDGPFDTQYF; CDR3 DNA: TGTGCCAGCAGCGAGGACGGGCCTTTCGATACGCAGTATTTT
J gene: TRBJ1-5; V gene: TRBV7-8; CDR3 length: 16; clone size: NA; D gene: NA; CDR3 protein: CASSARPSHGNQPQHF; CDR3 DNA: TGTGCCAGCAGCGCCAGACCCTCACATGGCAATCAGCCCCAGCATTTT
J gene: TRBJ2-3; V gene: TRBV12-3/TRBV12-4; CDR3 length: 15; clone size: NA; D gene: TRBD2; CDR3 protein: CASSLYLAGTDTQYF; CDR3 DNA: TGTGCCAGCAGTTTATATCTAGCGGGCACAGATACGCAGTATTTT
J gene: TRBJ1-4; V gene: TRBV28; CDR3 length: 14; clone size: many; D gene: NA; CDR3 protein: CASRKGAAHEKLFF; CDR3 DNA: TGTGCCAGCAGAAAAGGGGCCGCTCATGAAAAACTGTTTTTT
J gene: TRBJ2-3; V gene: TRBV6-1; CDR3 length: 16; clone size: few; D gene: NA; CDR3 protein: CASSNPPTGHTDTQYF; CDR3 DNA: TGTGCCAGCTCTAATCCCCCAACGGGGCACACAGATACGCAGTATTTT
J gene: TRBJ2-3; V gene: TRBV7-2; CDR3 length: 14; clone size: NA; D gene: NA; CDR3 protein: CASSYERLEDTQYF; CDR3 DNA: TGTGCCAGCAGCTATGAGAGGTTGGAAGATACGCAGTATTTT
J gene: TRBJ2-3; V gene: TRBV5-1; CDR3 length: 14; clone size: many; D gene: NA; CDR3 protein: CASSWTDSTDTQYF; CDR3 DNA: TGCGCCAGCAGCTGGACCGACAGCACAGATACGCAGTATTTT
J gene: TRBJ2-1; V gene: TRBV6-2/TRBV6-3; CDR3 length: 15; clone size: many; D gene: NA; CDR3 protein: CASSYIRGKGNEQFF; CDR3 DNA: TGTGCCAGCAGTTACATTCGGGGAAAGGGGAATGAGCAGTTCTTC